The 21 T cell receptor beta chains listed next were all sequenced from one sample in a study of blood T cells in healthy people across ages (dated by TCRdb to about 2015). The library came from 5' RACE. The sequencer was an Illumina HiSeq 2500. A second PCR of 7 to 11 cycles was run with a J-beta primer mix and a sample-barcoded 5' primer. The raw public data were reprocessed by TCRdb itself: fastp quality trimming at Q25, MiXCR clonotype calling, in-frame beta chains only. Identical CDR3 proteins give one entry, which carries the most common genes and DNA. In all, the sample holds 870,000 or so distinct CDR3 sequences, and under 30% of those were seen once. 15% to 20% of the sample belongs to the ten largest clones. Input material: blood. The source is a woman older than 75 in good health.

In its sample, this clonotype was seen many times. The chain's CDR3 is CASSPFPASNYNEQFF. CDR3 nucleotides: TGTGCCAGCAGCCCCTTTCCCGCTAGCAACTACAATGAGCAGTTCTTC. V gene TRBV7-2 combines with J gene TRBJ2-1; D is possibly TRBD2 (5 bases). The CDR3 is 16 amino acids. Germline CDR1 is SGHTA and CDR2 is FQGNSA. Trimming removed 5 bases from V and 3 bases from J, with 17 bases in between. Variable domain in full (rest from reference TRBV7-2 and TRBJ2-1): GAGVSQSPSNKVTEKGKDVELRCDPISGHTALYWYRQSLGQGLEFLIYFQGNSAPDKSGLPSDRFSAERTGGSVSTLTIQRTQQEDSAVYLCASSPFPASNYNEQFFGPGTRLTVL.

V and J are TRBV7-2 and TRBJ1-2; 8 bases align to TRBD1. With 5 bases clipped from V and 4 bases from J, the junction kept 6 bases outside the gene matches. Germline CDR1 and CDR2: SGHTA and FQGNSA. The length of the CDR3 is 14 residues. CDR3 DNA sequence: TGTGCCAGCAGCGCAAGACAGGGGAGCTATGGCTACACCTTC. This translates into CASSARQGSYGYTF.

The V gene is TRBV6-2 or TRBV6-3, the J gene TRBJ2-1; D unresolved. The V end lost 4 bases, the J end lost 0 bases, and 19 bases lay between the germline ends. CDR3 size: 18 residues. In germline, CDR1 is MNHEY, CDR2 SVGEGT. In DNA form, the CDR3 reads TGTGCCAGCAGTTCGACATCTTTTACCCCTAACTCCTACAATGAGCAGTTCTTC. Translated, it gives CASSSTSFTPNSYNEQFF.

The sample holds many counts of this clonotype. V usage is TRBV24-1 and J usage is TRBJ2-5; tentative D call: TRBD2 (5 bases). This CDR3 is built from 18 residues. Germline V gives CDR1 KGHDR, CDR2 SFDVKD. Trimming stripped 1 base from V and 5 bases from J, with 22 bases between. The DNA of the CDR3 is TGTGCCACCAGTGATTTCTCCCGGAGCGGCTCGATGGGGGAGACCCAGTACTTC. Amino acid sequence: CATSDFSRSGSMGETQYF.

Details on this clonotype: This may be a read error: a much more frequent sequence differs by one nucleotide. The gene calls are TRBV6-6 and TRBJ2-1, with D uncertain. Germline V gives CDR1 MNHNY, CDR2 SVGAGI (reference sequence). V was pared by 11 bases and J by 6 bases, with 20 bases between. The CDR3 extends over 14 amino acids. For the CDR3, the DNA is TGTGCCGCCATCCCCTTCCCGGGCTCCAATGAGCAGTTCTTC. Its protein is CAAIPFPGSNEQFF.

This clonotype has a count of ten or more. V is TRBV7-9 and J is TRBJ2-1; a weak D match, TRBD1 (5 bases). There are 13 residues in the CDR3. V lost 4 bases and J 5 bases, leaving 9 bases between the germline ends. Germline loops: CDR1 SEHNR, CDR2 FQNEAQ (reference sequence). As DNA, the CDR3 is TGTGCCAGCAGCTCGGACACCAACAATGAGCAGTTCTTC. It is translated as CASSSDTNNEQFF.

Regarding this clonotype: The junction shows a germline mismatch at one end, possibly a read error. V is TRBV6-6 and J is TRBJ2-5; TRBD1 agrees at 7 bases. The assigned J gene may be wrong: the sequence end matches TRBJ2-7 better. The CDR3 is made up of 13 amino acids. Germline V gene sequence: CDR1 MNHNY, CDR2 SVGAGI (reference sequence). The DNA for the CDR3 is TGTGTCAGCACCTTAGACAGGGCCCACGAGCAGTACTTC. Translation: CVSTLDRAHEQYF.

This clonotype showed up just a few times. This chain connects TRBV7-9 to TRBJ1-2, with 7 bases identical to TRBD1. After removal of 7 bases from V and 4 bases from J, the junction contained 9 bases not matched to a gene. This CDR3 region has 14 residues. In germline, CDR1 is SEHNR, CDR2 FQNEAQ (reference sequence). CDR3 DNA: TGTGCCAGCACCGAAGAGCAGGGGGGCTATGGCTACACCTTC. Translated, it gives CASTEEQGGYGYTF.

This clonotype appeared a few times. The chain has TRBV24-1 and TRBJ2-2, with D maybe TRBD1 (5 bases). Trimming shortened V by 2 bases and J by 3 bases, and 6 bases separated the two germline ends. The V gene's germline CDR1 is KGHDR and CDR2 SFDVKD. The CDR3 covers 14 residues. CDR3 amino acids: CATSDSGYTGELFF. The CDR3 DNA follows: TGTGCCACCAGTGATTCAGGGTACACCGGGGAGCTGTTTTTT.

This clonotype has ten or more counts. The CDR3 loop is CASSQDRTGGGYNEQFF. The CDR3 DNA reads TGCGCCAGCAGCCAAGATCGAACGGGGGGAGGGTACAATGAGCAGTTCTTC. The V gene is TRBV4-1, the J gene TRBJ2-1; 7 bases are a match to TRBD2. Germline loops: CDR1 MGHRA, CDR2 YSYEKL. J lost 4 bases, V lost 0 bases, and 9 bases had no gene match. This CDR3 is built from 17 residues.

The rearrangement uses TRBV23-1 and TRBJ1-1, with 7 positions matching TRBD1. TRBV23-1 counts as an open reading frame of uncertain function. J gave up 6 bases and V 8 bases, and 21 bases lay outside the gene matches. The CDR3 length is 17 residues. The CDR3 bases are TGCGCCAGCGTCAAACTGACAGGGCCGGATGGGACCCCTGAAGCTTTCTTT. It specifies CASVKLTGPDGTPEAFF.

A remark on this clonotype: This may come from a read error, since a much larger clone is one base off. This chain links TRBV12-3 or TRBV12-4 with TRBJ2-7; the D gene is possibly TRBD1 (6 bases). This CDR3 comprises 12 residues. Trimming removed 5 bases at V and 10 bases at J, with 15 bases between. The CDR3 nucleotides are TGTGCCAGCAGTACAGGGATGGAGGCCCAGTACTTC. It translates to CASSTGMEAQYF.

This clonotype was counted ten times or more. This sequence joins TRBV6-5 and TRBJ2-7; 7 nucleotides match TRBD2. The J segment lost 3 bases and the V segment lost 7 bases, leaving 3 bases of the junction unmatched. The CDR3 loop spans 12 amino acids. In germline, CDR1 is MNHEY, CDR2 SVGAGI. The CDR3 reads CASKRGDYEQYF. The CDR3 DNA sequence: TGTGCCAGCAAACGGGGGGACTACGAGCAGTACTTC.

This chain joins TRBV20-1 and TRBJ2-1; a weak D match, TRBD2 (5 bases). The CDR3 has 15 amino acids. The V gene lost 1 base and the J gene lost 6 bases, with 16 bases spanning the gap. Germline CDR1 is DFQATT and CDR2 is SNEGSKA (reference sequence). The CDR3 loop reads CSARGPGSLTNEQFF. CDR3 DNA sequence: TGCAGTGCTAGAGGACCGGGGTCCTTAACCAATGAGCAGTTCTTC.

This clonotype was found many times. This chain uses TRBV3-1 with TRBJ2-1; 9 bases align to TRBD1. Unmatched junction bases numbered 7, after V lost 2 bases and J lost 14 bases. The CDR3 is 13 amino acids. Germline loops: CDR1 LGHDT, CDR2 YNNKEL (reference sequence). CDR3 DNA sequence: TGTGCCAGCAGCCAACAATCCGGGACAGGGAAGTTCTTC. Protein: CASSQQSGTGKFF.

This chain links TRBV12-3 or TRBV12-4 with TRBJ2-3; D not resolved. V lost 8 bases, J lost 4 bases, and 13 bases lay in between. CDR3 length equals 13 residues. CDR3 DNA: TGTGCCAGCGTCCGAGTGTCGGCAGATACGCAGTATTTT. Its translation: CASVRVSADTQYF.

The J gene is TRBJ2-1, the V gene TRBV11-3; 8 positions match TRBD1. The CDR3 is made up of 14 amino acids. Germline CDR1 is SGHNT and CDR2 is YENEEA. Trimming took 7 bases from V and 5 from J; bases not matched to a gene: 7. CDR3 nucleotides: TGTGCCAGCAACCCCAGGACAGGGAACAATGAGCAGTTCTTC. It encodes CASNPRTGNNEQFF.

Many counts were recorded for this clonotype. The rearrangement joins TRBV7-9 to TRBJ2-1, with TRBD1 matching 10 bases. Germline lookup yields CDR1 SEHNR and CDR2 FQNEAQ (reference sequence). The V and J ends lost 1 base and 1 base, in that order; junction bases with no gene match: 10. This CDR3 comprises 19 residues. DNA for the CDR3: TGTGCCAGCAGCTTAGGAACCCGGGACAGGGGTAGGTCCTACAATGAGCAGTTCTTC. Protein product: CASSLGTRDRGRSYNEQFF.

The chain is built from TRBV20-1 and TRBJ1-1; D unresolved. This CDR3 has 15 amino acids. Germline assignment: CDR1 DFQATT and CDR2 SNEGSKA (reference sequence). V lost 0 bases and J 1 base, leaving 12 bases between the germline ends. The CDR3 DNA reads as TGCAGTGCTAGAGAGGTGGGAGACGGGAACACTGAAGCTTTCTTT. Protein sequence: CSAREVGDGNTEAFF.

This clonotype came up many times. The rearrangement links TRBV6-5 to TRBJ1-6; possible D gene TRBD1, 5 bases. This CDR3 is built from 17 residues. The V gene's germline CDR1 is MNHEY and CDR2 SVGAGI. V lost 4 bases and J lost 0, with 13 bases in between. CDR3: CASSFKTASSYNSPLHF. The DNA for the CDR3 is TGTGCCAGCAGTTTCAAGACAGCGAGCTCCTATAATTCACCCCTCCACTTT.

In this sample, this clonotype turned up a few times. A much bigger clone sits one base away, suggesting this may be a read error. The CDR3 region is CSARVDEIGQYF. CDR3 nucleotides: TGCAGTGCTAGAGTCGACGAGATAGGGCAGTACTTC. The chain joins TRBV20-1 to TRBJ2-5; no firm D call. V lost 1 base to trimming and J lost 11 bases, with 14 bases between them. This CDR3 contains 12 residues. Per germline, CDR1 DFQATT and CDR2 SNEGSKA (reference sequence).